This TCR beta chain was recovered during a study of cytomegalovirus exposure and HLA in healthy donors. The sample holds one count of this clone. Profiled with immunoSEQ multiplex PCR; TCRdb holds only in-frame clones, not every one. Among approximately 180,000 clones listed, around nine tenths were seen once. CDR3 length: 15 amino acids. V was cut by 5 bases and J by 8 bases, with 19 bases left in between. Germline loops: CDR1 SEHNR, CDR2 FQNEAQ (reference sequence). The sample taken for sequencing was PBMCs. The receptor was isolated from a man between 18 and 35 years old in good health and CMV-seropositive. This chain joins TRBV7-9 and TRBJ2-1; D remains ambiguous. In DNA form, the CDR3 reads TGTGCCAGCAGCACAGACCGAGTTGGGTCGCATGAGCAGTTCTTC. Encoded protein: CASSTDRVGSHEQFF.